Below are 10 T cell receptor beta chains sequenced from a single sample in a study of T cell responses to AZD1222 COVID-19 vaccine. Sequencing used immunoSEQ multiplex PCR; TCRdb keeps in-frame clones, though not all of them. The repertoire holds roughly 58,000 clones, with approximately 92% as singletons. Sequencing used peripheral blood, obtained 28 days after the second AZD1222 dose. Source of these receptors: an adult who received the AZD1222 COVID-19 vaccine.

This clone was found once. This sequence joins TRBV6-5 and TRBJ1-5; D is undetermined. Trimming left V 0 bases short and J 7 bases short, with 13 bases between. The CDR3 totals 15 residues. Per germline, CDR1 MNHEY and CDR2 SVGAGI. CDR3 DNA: TGTGCCAGCAGTTACTCGGCGGGGAGTGACCAGCCCCAGCATTTT. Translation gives CASSYSAGSDQPQHF.

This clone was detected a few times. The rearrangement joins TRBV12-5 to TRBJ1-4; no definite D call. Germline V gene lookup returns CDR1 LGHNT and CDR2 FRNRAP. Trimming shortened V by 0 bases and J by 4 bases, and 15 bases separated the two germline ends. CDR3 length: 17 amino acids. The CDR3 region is CASGLVRSERDNEKLFF. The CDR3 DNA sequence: TGTGCTAGTGGTTTGGTAAGGTCAGAGCGAGATAATGAAAAACTGTTTTTT. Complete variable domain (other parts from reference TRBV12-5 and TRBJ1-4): DARVTQTPRHKVTEMGQEVTMRCQPILGHNTVFWYRQTMMQGLELLAYFRNRAPLDDSGMPKDRFSAEMPDATLATLKIQPSEPRDSAVYFCASGLVRSERDNEKLFFGSGTQLSVL.

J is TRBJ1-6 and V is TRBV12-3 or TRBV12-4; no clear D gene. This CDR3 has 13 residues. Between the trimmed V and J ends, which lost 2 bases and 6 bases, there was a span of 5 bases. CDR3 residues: CASSLRVNSPLHF. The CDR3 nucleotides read TGTGCCAGCAGTTTACGGGTTAATTCACCCCTCCACTTT.

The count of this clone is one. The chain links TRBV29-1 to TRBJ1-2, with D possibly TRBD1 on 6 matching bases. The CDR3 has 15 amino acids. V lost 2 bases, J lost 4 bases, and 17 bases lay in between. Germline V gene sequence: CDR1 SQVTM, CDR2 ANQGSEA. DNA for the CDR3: TGCAGCGTTGAAAGGGGGGATGGAGGTCTCTATGGCTACACCTTC. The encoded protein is CSVERGDGGLYGYTF.

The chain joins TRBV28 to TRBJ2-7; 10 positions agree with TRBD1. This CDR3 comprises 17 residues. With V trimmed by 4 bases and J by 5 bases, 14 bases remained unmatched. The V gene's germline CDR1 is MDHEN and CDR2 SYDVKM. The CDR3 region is CASSSPRLGQGIHEQYF. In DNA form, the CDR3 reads TGTGCCAGCAGTTCTCCTAGGTTGGGACAGGGGATTCACGAGCAGTACTTC.

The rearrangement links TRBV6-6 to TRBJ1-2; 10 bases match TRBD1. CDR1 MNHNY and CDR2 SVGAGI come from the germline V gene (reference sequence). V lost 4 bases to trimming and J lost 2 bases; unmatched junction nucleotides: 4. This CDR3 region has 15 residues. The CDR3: CASSSPGQGNYGYTF. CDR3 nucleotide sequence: TGTGCCAGCAGTTCTCCGGGACAGGGGAACTATGGCTACACCTTC.

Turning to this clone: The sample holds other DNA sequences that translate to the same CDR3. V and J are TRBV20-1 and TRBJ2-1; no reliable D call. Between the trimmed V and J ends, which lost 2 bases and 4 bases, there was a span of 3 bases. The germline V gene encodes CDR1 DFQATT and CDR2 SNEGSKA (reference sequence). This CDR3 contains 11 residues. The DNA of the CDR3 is TGCAGTGCTAGACCTTACAATGAGCAGTTCTTC. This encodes CSARPYNEQFF.

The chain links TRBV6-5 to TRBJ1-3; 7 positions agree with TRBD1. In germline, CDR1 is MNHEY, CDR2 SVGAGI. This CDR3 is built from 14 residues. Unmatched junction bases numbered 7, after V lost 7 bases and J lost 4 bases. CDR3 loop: CASKAVTGGNTIYF. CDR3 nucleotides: TGTGCCAGCAAGGCGGTGACAGGGGGAAACACCATATATTTT.

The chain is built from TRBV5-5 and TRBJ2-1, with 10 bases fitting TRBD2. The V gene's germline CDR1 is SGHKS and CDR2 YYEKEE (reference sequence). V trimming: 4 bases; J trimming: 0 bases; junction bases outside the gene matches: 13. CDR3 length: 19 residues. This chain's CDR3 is CASSLYWTSGASSYNEQFF. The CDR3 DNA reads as TGTGCCAGCAGCCTCTATTGGACTAGCGGAGCGAGCTCCTACAATGAGCAGTTCTTC. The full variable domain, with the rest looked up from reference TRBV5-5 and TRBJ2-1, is DAGVTQSPTHLIKTRGQQVTLRCSPISGHKSVSWYQQVLGQGPQFIFQYYEKEERGRGNFPDRFSARQFPNYSSELNVNALLLGDSALYLCASSLYWTSGASSYNEQFFGPGTRLTVL.

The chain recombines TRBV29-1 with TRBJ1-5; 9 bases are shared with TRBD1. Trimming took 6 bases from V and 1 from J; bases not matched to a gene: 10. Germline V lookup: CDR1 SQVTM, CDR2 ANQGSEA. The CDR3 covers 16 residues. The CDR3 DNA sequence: TGCAGCGTCCGGGACAGGGACCGTAGGAGCAATCAGCCCCAGCATTTT. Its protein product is CSVRDRDRRSNQPQHF.